The present T cell receptor beta chain was sequenced within a study of T cells expressing NK-cell markers. Study details: Sequenced donors, eight in total, included seven who were HCMV-seropositive and one who was seronegative.

TCRdb re-called the 5' RACE reads and shows each CDR3 protein once, DNA omitted. The sample has about 180,000 distinct CDR3 sequences. The CDR3 covers 14 residues. Per germline, CDR1 SGHNT and CDR2 YENEEA. This TCR was recovered from a woman aged 18 to 75 in good health. The sample comprised blood T cells: a sorted CD56 or NKG2C T cell subset, CD4+ or CD8+ T cells, or bulk PBMC T cells (not recorded which). V and J are TRBV11-3 and TRBJ2-2. The CDR3 sequence: CASSLGVNTGELFF.